The source of this TCR beta chain is a study of identical twins. Study findings and constraints: Abundant cord blood beta clonotypes carried fewer insertions; memory repertoires showed none.

MiXCR, applied by TCRdb to the 5' RACE reads, yields one record per CDR3 protein. The table lists 1.5 million to 2 million distinct CDR3 sequences, about 30% of them singletons. The CDR3 spans 14 residues. Remarks on this clonotype: Its antigen is as yet unknown. A read error may be the cause here, since a much bigger clone is one base away.

J is TRBJ2-4 and V is TRBV12-3 or TRBV12-4; D is uncertain. The J call could be wrong; TRBJ2-7 is a better fit for the DNA end. The source material was cord blood. The sequence was obtained from a newborn girl in good health. The CDR3 nucleotides read TGTGCCAGCAGTTTTGGGCACGACTCCTACGAGCAGTACTTC. Its protein is CASSFGHDSYEQYF.